This TCR beta chain was captured in a study of blood T cell repertoires in COVID-19. The repertoire was sequenced with immunoSEQ multiplex PCR; TCRdb's copy has only in-frame clones and lacks some. The data show 45,000 to 65,000 clones, 89% seen once. V was cut by 0 bases and J by 5 bases, with 10 bases left in between. The CDR3 runs 14 residues. Germline V CDR1 and CDR2: MNHEY, SVGAGI. Sequencing used peripheral blood. This clonotype was obtained from a man aged 55 to 70 with active COVID-19. This chain joins TRBV6-5 and TRBJ2-5; TRBD2 might be the D (6 bases). In DNA form, the CDR3 reads TGTGCCAGCAGTTACTCTGGGGGGTTGGAGACCCAGTACTTC. Translating gives CASSYSGGLETQYF.